The 7 T cell receptor beta chains in this list originate from one sample, sequenced in a study of identical twins (dated by TCRdb to the mid-2010s). The library was generated by 5' RACE. The reads were generated on an Illumina HiSeq 2000. The public reads were reanalyzed by TCRdb: fastp trimming at Q25, MiXCR alignment, in-frame beta chains only. All rows with the same CDR3 protein become a single entry with the most common DNA and genes. Across this sample there are about 480,000 distinct CDR3 sequences, with 14% seen only once. The ten largest make up about 0.52% of the sample. These data also featured in a second study, about yellow fever vaccine responses in identical twins.

The sample comprised CD4+ T cells sorted from blood. These receptors were collected from a young woman in good health.

This clonotype was observed many times. This chain uses TRBV5-1 with TRBJ2-1; a possible D gene is TRBD2 (6 bases). The CDR3 has 13 amino acids. The V gene's germline CDR1 is SGHRS and CDR2 YFSETQ. V lost 5 bases and J lost 6, with 12 bases in between. In DNA form, the CDR3 reads TGCGCCAGCAGAAGCGGGCTCATCAATGAGCAGTTCTTC. Translation: CASRSGLINEQFF.

This clonotype appeared a single time. The chain is built from TRBV30 and TRBJ2-7; either TRBD1 or TRBD2 may fit D (6 bases each). V dropped 8 bases and J dropped 4 bases, with 18 bases sitting between them. The germline V gene has CDR1 GTSNPN and CDR2 SVGIG (reference sequence). The CDR3 is 13 residues long. CDR3 coding DNA: TGTGCCGCCGGGGGCCGGCAGCCGTACGAGCAGTACTTC. Protein sequence: CAAGGRQPYEQYF.

This clonotype appeared a few times. CDR3 sequence: CASSKGRNNEQFF. The CDR3 region has the DNA TGTGCCAGCAGTAAGGGACGTAACAATGAGCAGTTCTTC. The V call is TRBV28, the J call TRBJ2-1; D is tentatively TRBD1 or TRBD2 (5 bases each). The CDR3 runs 13 residues. Deletions cut 5 bases from V and 5 bases from J, with 10 bases between. Germline-derived CDR1 and CDR2 are MDHEN and SYDVKM.

This clonotype has at least ten counts. This chain connects TRBV12-3 or TRBV12-4 to TRBJ1-5; D unclear. The germline V and J ends were trimmed by 6 bases and 5 bases, with 17 bases remaining between them. The CDR3 totals 15 residues. CDR3 DNA: TGTGCCAGCAGGTACCCGGGCCCCCCCGATCAGCCCCAGCATTTT. Translation gives CASRYPGPPDQPQHF.

J is TRBJ2-1 and V is TRBV29-1; D gene ambiguous. V lost 4 bases, J lost 2 bases, and 12 bases lay in between. The CDR3 is 14 amino acids. Germline lookup yields CDR1 SQVTM and CDR2 ANQGSEA. The CDR3 DNA follows: TGCAGCGTTGGGGCGTACAATGCCTACAATGAGCAGTTCTTC. Its protein product is CSVGAYNAYNEQFF.

This clonotype was seen ten or more times. CDR3 coding DNA: TGCGCCAGCAGCTGGGAAGGCGACTATGGCTACACCTTC. Amino acids: CASSWEGDYGYTF. The chain has TRBV5-1 and TRBJ1-2; D remains ambiguous. The germline gives CDR1 SGHRS, CDR2 YFSETQ. V shed 3 bases and J shed 3 bases, with 9 bases lying between them. The CDR3 is 13 residues long. Complete variable domain (other parts from reference TRBV5-1 and TRBJ1-2): KAGVTQTPRYLIKTRGQQVTLSCSPISGHRSVSWYQQTPGQGLQFLFEYFSETQRNKGNFPGRFSGRQFSNSRSEMNVSTLELGDSALYLCASSWEGDYGYTFGSGTRLTVV.

This clonotype appeared a few times. The V gene is TRBV29-1, the J gene TRBJ2-5; D call uncertain. Germline values: CDR1 SQVTM, CDR2 ANQGSEA. The CDR3 is 12 residues long. V was clipped by 7 bases and J by 5 bases, with 14 bases between them. The CDR3 DNA follows: TGCAGCGCTACGGTTGGGTCTGAGACCCAGTACTTC. Translated: CSATVGSETQYF.